Listed here are 29 T cell receptor beta chains from one sample, sequenced in a study of T cells in women clearing cervical HPV infection. Repertoires were generated with immunoSEQ multiplex PCR, while TCRdb's copy carries only in-frame clones and drops some. This table lists about 32,000 clones. The specimen was blood buffy coat. The source is a woman aged 18-70 years with a cervical HPV16 infection that either progressed to CIN3+ or cleared (not recorded which).

Comments on this clone: Read coverage stops 3 residues before the CDR3 terminus; the germline J gene supplies the remainder. Other DNA sequences in this sample translate to the same CDR3. The genes are TRBV4-1 and TRBJ2-3; no clear D gene. The ends were cut back, 0 bases at V and 2 bases at J, with 6 bases in the middle. The germline V gene encodes CDR1 MGHRA and CDR2 YSYEKL. The CDR3 length is 14 residues. The CDR3 loop is CASSQESPTDTQYF. The DNA read from the CDR3 is TGCGCCAGCAGCCAAGAAAGCCCCACAGATACG.

In regard to this clone: The read terminates 3 residues ahead of where the CDR3 ends, so the germline J gene completes it. This chain joins TRBV5-1 and TRBJ1-5, with 7 bases fitting TRBD1. The CDR3 covers 14 residues. V shed 0 bases and J 5 bases; nucleotides not matched to a gene: 2. Germline V gene data show CDR1 as SGHRS and CDR2 as YFSETQ. Partial CDR3 DNA: TGCGCCAGCAGCTTGGGGGACAGAGATCAGCCC. This encodes CASSLGDRDQP. The whole CDR3 region reads CASSLGDRDQPQHF. Full variable domain (missing parts from reference TRBV5-1 and TRBJ1-5): KAGVTQTPRYLIKTRGQQVTLSCSPISGHRSVSWYQQTPGQGLQFLFEYFSETQRNKGNFPGRFSGRQFSNSRSEMNVSTLELGDSALYLCASSLGDRDQPQHFGDGTRLSIL.

A word on this clone: The read finishes 3 residues shy of the CDR3 end, and the germline J gene is used to complete it. The chain combines TRBV6-4 with TRBJ1-1; 9 bases agree with TRBD1. The CDR3 has 15 residues. The V and J ends lost 0 bases and 4 bases, in that order; junction bases with no gene match: 3. Germline V gives CDR1 MRHNA, CDR2 SNTAGT. The DNA read from the CDR3 is TGTGCCAGCAGTGACTCCGGGACAGGGAGCACTGAA. Protein sequence: CASSDSGTGSTE. The whole CDR3 protein reads CASSDSGTGSTEAFF.

The CDR3 DNA, read in part, is TGTGCCAGCAGCCAAGAACCGACTAGCTGGGAGACC. Protein: CASSQEPTSWET. The entire CDR3 protein is CASSQEPTSWETQYF. V and J are TRBV3-1 (or the pseudogene TRBV3-2) and TRBJ2-5; 7 nucleotides match TRBD2. The sequenced fragment ends 3 residues before the CDR3 boundary, so the rest is inferred from the germline J gene. The CDR3 extends over 15 amino acids. With V trimmed by 0 bases and J by 5 bases, 6 bases remained unmatched. Germline CDR1 LGHDT, CDR2 YNNKEL (reference sequence).

With respect to this clone: From the germline J gene comes the end of the CDR3, since the read stops 3 residues before it. This chain links TRBV6-1 with TRBJ2-7; D gene uncertain. V gave up 3 bases and J gave up 2 bases, with 8 bases separating them. Germline CDR1 and CDR2: MNHNS and SASEGT. The CDR3 has 13 amino acids. The part of the CDR3 DNA that was read is TGTGCCAGCAGTGACGGCGGAACCTACGAG. This encodes CASSDGGTYE. The whole CDR3 reads CASSDGGTYEQYF.

Incomplete CDR3 DNA: TGTGCCAGCAGTCGAGGACTAGCGGGAAAAGAGACC. This translates into CASSRGLAGKET. The whole CDR3 protein is CASSRGLAGKETQYF. This chain links TRBV7-2 with TRBJ2-5, with TRBD2 identical over 12 bases. The read is 3 residues too short to cover the CDR3 end, so that end is filled in from the germline J gene. The V segment lost 6 bases and the J segment 3 bases; nucleotides outside the gene matches: 5. The CDR3 runs to 15 residues. The germline gives CDR1 SGHTA, CDR2 FQGNSA.

On this clone: The read ends 3 residues shy of where the CDR3 ends; the end is completed using the germline J gene. The chain carries TRBV2 and TRBJ1-3; D may be TRBD1 (5 bases). This CDR3 region has 13 residues. Trimming stripped 4 bases from V and 4 bases from J, with 8 bases between. Germline V gene data show CDR1 as SNHLY and CDR2 as FYNNEI. The part of the CDR3 DNA that was read is TGTGCCAGCAGTGGGCAGGGAGGAAACACC. Its translation: CASSGQGGNT. The whole CDR3 protein is CASSGQGGNTIYF.

Concerning this clone itself: The read ends 3 residues early relative to the CDR3; the germline J gene fills the gap. The chain has TRBV5-1 and TRBJ1-4; D is undetermined. Germline V lookup: CDR1 SGHRS, CDR2 YFSETQ. This CDR3 is 14 amino acids long. V lost 4 bases and J lost 7, with 14 bases in between. Here the CDR3 reads CASSQPLEGEKLFF. The CDR3 bases that were read are TGCGCCAGCAGCCAGCCACTGGAGGGTGAAAAA.

Worth noting for this clone: The read ends 3 residues early relative to the CDR3; the germline J gene fills the gap. The chain combines TRBV20-1 with TRBJ2-7, with 10 bases fitting TRBD2. The CDR3 has 14 amino acids. CDR1 DFQATT and CDR2 SNEGSKA come from the germline V gene (reference sequence). V gave up 5 bases and J gave up 3 bases; unmatched junction bases: 7. This CDR3 reads CSALAGEGDYEQYF. The DNA read from the CDR3 is TGCAGTGCTCTAGCGGGGGAGGGAGACTACGAG.

Concerning this clone itself: From the germline J gene comes the end of the CDR3, since the read stops 3 residues before it. V gene TRBV5-1 combines with J gene TRBJ2-2; 11 bases agree with TRBD1. The junction had 3 bases not matched to a gene; V was cut back by 5 bases and J by 0 bases. The CDR3 spans 16 residues. Germline CDR1 and CDR2: SGHRS and YFSETQ. The CDR3 sequence: CASRLDRGPNTGELFF. The sequenced part of the CDR3 DNA is TGCGCCAGCAGGCTGGACAGGGGGCCGAACACCGGGGAG.

Comments on this clone: The read is 3 residues too short to cover the CDR3 end, so that end is filled in from the germline J gene. The chain carries TRBV12-3 or TRBV12-4 and TRBJ2-5, with no clear D. With 5 bases removed from V and 3 bases from J, the gap between germline ends came to 7 bases. This CDR3 spans 12 amino acids. The CDR3 loop reads CASSRVEETQYF. The sequenced CDR3 bases are TGTGCCAGCAGTCGAGTAGAAGAGACC.

As for this clone: The CDR3 goes on 3 residues after the read ends, and that part is filled in from the germline J gene. The chain has TRBV28 and TRBJ2-5; either TRBD1 or TRBD2 may supply D (5 bases each). With 7 bases removed from V and 3 bases from J, the gap between germline ends came to 15 bases. CDR1 and CDR2 (germline): MDHEN, SYDVKM. The CDR3 is 14 residues long. Here the CDR3 reads CASTSPGREETQYF. CDR3 bases read: TGTGCCAGCACCTCCCCAGGGAGAGAAGAGACC.

Concerning this clone itself: The CDR3 end falls 3 residues outside the read, so it is completed with the germline J gene. The V and J genes are TRBV12-3 or TRBV12-4 and TRBJ2-7; a weak D match, TRBD1 (6 bases). Trimming pared 3 bases from V and 2 bases from J, leaving 11 bases between. The length of the CDR3 is 14 residues. CDR3 loop: CASSFTRDTYEQYF. The CDR3 bases that were read are TGTGCCAGCAGTTTCACACGGGACACCTACGAG.

Notes on this clone: The read finishes 3 residues shy of the CDR3 end, and the germline J gene is used to complete it. The V and J genes are TRBV12-3 or TRBV12-4 and TRBJ1-3, with 8 bases matching TRBD1. CDR3 length: 14 amino acids. The part of the CDR3 DNA that was read is TGTGCCAGCAGGGGAGCAGGGGGCGCATCGTCC. It yields the protein CASRGAGGASS. The full CDR3 protein reads CASRGAGGASSIYF.

Regarding this clone: The read is 3 residues too short to cover the CDR3 end, so that end is filled in from the germline J gene. V is TRBV2 and J is TRBJ1-2; TRBD1 matches 9 bases. CDR1 and CDR2 from the germline V gene are SNHLY and FYNNEI. Losses at the gene ends were 7 bases for V and 4 bases for J; bases not matched to a gene: 10. The CDR3 has 15 residues. The CDR3 bases that were read are TGTGCCAGCAAACCGGGACAGGGATATGGCTATGGC. Protein sequence: CASKPGQGYGYG. The whole CDR3 reads CASKPGQGYGYGYTF.

Details on this clone: From the germline J gene comes the end of the CDR3, since the read stops 3 residues before it. The chain is built from TRBV6-2 or TRBV6-3 and TRBJ1-2; D is unresolved. This CDR3 is 12 amino acids long. Looked up from germline, CDR1 is MNHEY and CDR2 is SVGEGT. CDR3 DNA, as far as it was read: TGTGCCAGCAGTTCGCGAGGGCAGGGC. This gives the protein CASSSRGQG. From start to end, the CDR3 is CASSSRGQGYTF.

Notes on this clone: The read gets to within 3 residues of the CDR3 end, and the germline J gene fills in the rest. The rearrangement joins TRBV7-9 to TRBJ1-1; D perhaps matches TRBD1 (5 bases). From germline, CDR1 is SEHNR and CDR2 FQNEAQ (reference sequence). The V end was cut by 3 bases, the J end by 7 bases, with 12 bases between. The CDR3 is made up of 13 amino acids. The part of the CDR3 DNA that was read is TGTGCCAGCAGCTTTCAGGGTTACGGTGAA. It codes for CASSFQGYGE. In full, the CDR3 is CASSFQGYGEAFF. Full variable domain (missing parts from reference TRBV7-9 and TRBJ1-1): DTGVSQNPRHKITKRGQNVTFRCDPISEHNRLYWYRQTLGQGPEFLTYFQNEAQLEKSRLLSDRFSAERPKGSFSTLEIQRTEQGDSAMYLCASSFQGYGEAFFGQGTRLTVV.

On this clone itself: The sequence runs out 3 residues before the end of the CDR3; the remainder is reconstructed from the germline J gene. V is TRBV11-2 and J is TRBJ1-1, with D perhaps matching TRBD1 (6 bases). Germline CDR1 SGHAT, CDR2 FQNNGV. Trimming shortened V by 10 bases and J by 0 bases, and 15 bases separated the two germline ends. The length of the CDR3 is 14 residues. CDR3 in amino acids: CATERGGMNTEAFF. Partial CDR3 DNA: TGTGCCACAGAAAGAGGGGGAATGAACACTGAA.

CDR3 protein: CASSDSLAGVDTQYF. The sequenced CDR3 bases are TGTGCCAGCAGTGACTCACTAGCGGGGGTAGATACG. V usage is TRBV6-4 and J usage is TRBJ2-3, with TRBD2 matching 11 bases. The DNA ends 3 residues before the CDR3 does, and the rest of the CDR3 is filled in from the germline J gene. Germline trimming cut 0 bases from V and 5 bases from J; bases unmatched to any gene: 1. Germline assignment: CDR1 MRHNA and CDR2 SNTAGT. CDR3 size: 15 residues.

Details on this clone: The read comes to an end 3 residues before the CDR3 does, leaving the germline J gene to fill in the end. The chain uses TRBV23-1 and TRBJ1-4; TRBD1 matches at 9 bases. TRBV23-1 carries the ORF label, with uncertain function. V lost 0 bases to trimming and J lost 5 bases; unmatched junction nucleotides: 16. This CDR3 region has 20 residues. CDR3 bases read: TGCGCCAGCAGTCAATCGGACAATCAACCCCCGACAGGGGGAAATGAAAAA. Protein product: CASSQSDNQPPTGGNEK. The entire CDR3 protein reads CASSQSDNQPPTGGNEKLFF.

Concerning this clone itself: Read coverage stops 3 residues before the CDR3 terminus; the germline J gene supplies the remainder. The rearrangement links TRBV2 to TRBJ1-1, with D unresolved. Germline values: CDR1 SNHLY, CDR2 FYNNEI. CDR3 length equals 13 residues. CDR3 protein: CASSDGLPSEAFF. CDR3 DNA, as far as it was read: TGTGCCAGCAGTGACGGACTCCCCTCGGAA.

As for this clone: With the read ending 3 residues before the CDR3 end, the germline J gene is used to fill in that end. The chain employs TRBV4-1 and TRBJ1-3; 10 positions agree with TRBD1. The CDR3 covers 17 residues. V gave up 1 base and J gave up 1 base; unmatched junction bases: 4. Germline V CDR1 and CDR2: MGHRA, YSYEKL. The CDR3 here is CASSQGPGQGSGNTIYF. Incomplete CDR3 DNA: TGCGCCAGCAGCCAAGGACCGGGACAGGGGTCTGGAAACACC.

The CDR3 here is CASSLAREQFF. The DNA read from the CDR3 is TGTGCCAGCAGCTTAGCCCGTGAG. The V gene is TRBV11-2, the J gene TRBJ2-1; D remains unclear. The sequenced fragment ends 3 residues before the CDR3 boundary, so the rest is inferred from the germline J gene. CDR1 and CDR2 from the germline V gene are SGHAT and FQNNGV. V was shortened by 1 base and J by 9 bases, with 4 bases between the two germline ends. The CDR3 sequence is 11 residues long.

Notes on this clone: The read falls 3 residues short of the CDR3 end, and the missing part is taken from the germline J gene. J is TRBJ2-7 and V is TRBV6-2 or TRBV6-3; TRBD2 agrees at 12 bases. The length of the CDR3 is 16 residues. Germline trimming cut 4 bases from V and 2 bases from J; bases unmatched to any gene: 6. The germline CDR1 and CDR2 sequences are MNHEY and SVGEGT. CDR3 residues: CASSLGLAGTPYEQYF. The sequenced CDR3 bases are TGTGCCAGCAGTTTAGGACTAGCGGGGACCCCCTACGAG.

CDR3 bases read: TGTGCCAGTAGTATGGGGCTGTACAATGAG. Translating gives CASSMGLYNE. The whole CDR3 reads CASSMGLYNEQFF. The chain couples TRBV19 to TRBJ2-1, with D possibly TRBD1 on 5 matching bases. The DNA ends 3 residues before the CDR3 does, and the rest of the CDR3 is filled in from the germline J gene. V lost 3 bases, J lost 4 bases, and 7 bases lay in between. The CDR3 spans 13 residues. Germline V gene data show CDR1 as LNHDA and CDR2 as SQIVND (reference sequence).

Comments on this clone: The sequence runs out 3 residues before the end of the CDR3; the remainder is reconstructed from the germline J gene. The chain carries TRBV28 and TRBJ1-1; the D is unclear. This CDR3 contains 11 residues. Trimming cost V 7 bases and J 0 bases, with 3 bases left between them. Germline assignment: CDR1 MDHEN and CDR2 SYDVKM. The CDR3 sequence is CASIMNTEAFF. The DNA read from the CDR3 is TGTGCCAGCATTATGAACACTGAA.

Concerning this clone: The read ends 3 residues early relative to the CDR3; the germline J gene fills the gap. The chain has TRBV10-2 and TRBJ2-3, with a possible D match to TRBD2 (6 bases). The germline gives CDR1 WSHSY, CDR2 SAAADI. There are 14 residues in the CDR3. The V end lost 2 bases, the J end lost 2 bases, and 8 bases lay between the germline ends. The CDR3 bases that were read are TGCGCCAGCAGTGAGGGACTATCCACAGATACG. Encoded protein: CASSEGLSTDT. Given in full, the CDR3 is CASSEGLSTDTQYF.

Note on this clone: The read ends 3 residues early relative to the CDR3; the germline J gene fills the gap. The V gene is TRBV20-1, the J gene TRBJ2-7, with TRBD2 matching 9 bases. Germline CDR1 reads DFQATT; CDR2 reads SNEGSKA (reference sequence). V shed 0 bases and J 3 bases; nucleotides not matched to a gene: 6. The CDR3 totals 15 residues. The CDR3 sequence is CSAREPERGDYEQYF. The DNA read from the CDR3 is TGCAGTGCTAGAGAACCCGAGCGGGGGGACTACGAG.

For this clone: The read is 3 residues too short to cover the CDR3 end, so that end is filled in from the germline J gene. This chain joins TRBV5-1 and TRBJ2-7; 7 bases map to TRBD2. Germline-derived CDR1 and CDR2 are SGHRS and YFSETQ. This CDR3 spans 14 amino acids. With V trimmed by 9 bases and J by 1 base, 10 bases remained unmatched. The CDR3 protein is CAILPPGGSYEQYF. The covered CDR3 bases are TGCGCCATCCTTCCCCCGGGGGGTTCCTACGAG.